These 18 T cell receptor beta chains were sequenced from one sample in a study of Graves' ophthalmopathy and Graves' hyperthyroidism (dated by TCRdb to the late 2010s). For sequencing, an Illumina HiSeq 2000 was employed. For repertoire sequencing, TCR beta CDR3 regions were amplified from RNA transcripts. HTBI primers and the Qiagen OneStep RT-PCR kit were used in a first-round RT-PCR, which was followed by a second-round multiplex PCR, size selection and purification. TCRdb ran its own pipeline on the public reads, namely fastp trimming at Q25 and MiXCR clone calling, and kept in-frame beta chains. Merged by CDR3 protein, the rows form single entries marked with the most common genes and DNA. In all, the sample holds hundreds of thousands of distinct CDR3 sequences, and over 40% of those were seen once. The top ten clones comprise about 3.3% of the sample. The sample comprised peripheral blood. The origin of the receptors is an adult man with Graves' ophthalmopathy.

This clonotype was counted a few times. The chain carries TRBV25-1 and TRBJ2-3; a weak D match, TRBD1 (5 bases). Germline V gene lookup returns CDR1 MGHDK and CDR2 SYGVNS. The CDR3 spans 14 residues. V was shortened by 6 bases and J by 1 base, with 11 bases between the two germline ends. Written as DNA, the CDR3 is TGTGCCAGCAGCTTAGACAGAGGCACAGATACGCAGTATTTT. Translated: CASSLDRGTDTQYF.

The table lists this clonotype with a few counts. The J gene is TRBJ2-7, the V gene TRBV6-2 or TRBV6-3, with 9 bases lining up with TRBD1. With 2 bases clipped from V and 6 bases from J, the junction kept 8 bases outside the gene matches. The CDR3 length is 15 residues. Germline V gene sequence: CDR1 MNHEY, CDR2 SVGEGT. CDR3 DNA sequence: TGTGCCAGCAGTTACCCCGGGACAGGGTTCCGCGAGCAGTACTTC. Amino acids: CASSYPGTGFREQYF.

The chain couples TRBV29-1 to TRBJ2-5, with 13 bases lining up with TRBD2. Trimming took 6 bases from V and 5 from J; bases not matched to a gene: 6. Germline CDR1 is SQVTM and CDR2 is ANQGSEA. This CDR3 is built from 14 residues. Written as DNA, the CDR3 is TGCAGCGTAGCGACTAGCGGGAGGTGGGAGACCCAGTACTTC. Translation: CSVATSGRWETQYF.

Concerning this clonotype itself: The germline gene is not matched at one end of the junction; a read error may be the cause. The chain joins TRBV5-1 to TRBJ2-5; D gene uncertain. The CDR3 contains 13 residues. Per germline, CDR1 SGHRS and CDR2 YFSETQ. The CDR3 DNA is TGCGCCAGCAGCTTGGAGGTCCAAGGGACCCAGTACTTC. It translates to CASSLEVQGTQYF.

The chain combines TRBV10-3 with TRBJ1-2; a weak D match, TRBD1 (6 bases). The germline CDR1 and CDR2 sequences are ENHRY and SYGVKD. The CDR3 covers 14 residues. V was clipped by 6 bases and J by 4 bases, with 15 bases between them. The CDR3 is CAIREARGVYGYTF. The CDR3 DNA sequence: TGTGCCATCAGGGAGGCCAGGGGAGTCTATGGCTACACCTTC.

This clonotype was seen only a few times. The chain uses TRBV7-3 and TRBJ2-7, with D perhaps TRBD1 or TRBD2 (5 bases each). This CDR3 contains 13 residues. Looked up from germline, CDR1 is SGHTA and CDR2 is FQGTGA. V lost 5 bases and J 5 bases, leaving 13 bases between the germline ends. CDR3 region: CASSLGTPHEQYF. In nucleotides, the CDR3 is TGTGCCAGCAGCCTTGGGACGCCCCACGAGCAGTACTTC.

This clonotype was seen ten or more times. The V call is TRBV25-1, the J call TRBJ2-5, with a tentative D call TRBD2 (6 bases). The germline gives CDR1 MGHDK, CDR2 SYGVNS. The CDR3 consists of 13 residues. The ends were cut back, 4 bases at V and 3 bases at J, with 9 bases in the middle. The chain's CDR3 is CASSAIAEETQYF. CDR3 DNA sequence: TGTGCCAGCAGTGCAATAGCGGAAGAGACCCAGTACTTC.

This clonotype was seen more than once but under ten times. The CDR3 DNA reads as TGTGCCAGCAGTTACGCAACGAAGGGGACAGGGTCACCCTATGGCTACACCTTC. It is translated as CASSYATKGTGSPYGYTF. The chain couples TRBV6-5 to TRBJ1-2; 9 nucleotides match TRBD1. This CDR3 contains 18 residues. CDR1 is MNHEY, CDR2 SVGAGI, per germline. V gave up 2 bases and J gave up 4 bases; unmatched junction bases: 14.

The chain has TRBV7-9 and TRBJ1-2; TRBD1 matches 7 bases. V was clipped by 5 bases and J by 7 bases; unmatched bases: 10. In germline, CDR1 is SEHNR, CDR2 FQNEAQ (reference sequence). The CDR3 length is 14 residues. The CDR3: CASSLDRELSGYTF. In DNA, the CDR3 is TGTGCCAGCAGCCTAGACAGGGAATTGAGTGGCTACACCTTC. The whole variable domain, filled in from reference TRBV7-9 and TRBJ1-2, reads DTGVSQNPRHKITKRGQNVTFRCDPISEHNRLYWYRQTLGQGPEFLTYFQNEAQLEKSRLLSDRFSAERPKGSFSTLEIQRTEQGDSAMYLCASSLDRELSGYTFGSGTRLTVV.

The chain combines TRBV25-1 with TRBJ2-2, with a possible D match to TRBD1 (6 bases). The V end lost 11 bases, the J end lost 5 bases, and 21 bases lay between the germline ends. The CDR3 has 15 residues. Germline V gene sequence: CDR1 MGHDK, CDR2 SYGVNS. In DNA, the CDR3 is TGTGCCTGGAGTGTAAGGCCCACAGGGACCGGGGAGCTGTTTTTT. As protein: CAWSVRPTGTGELFF.

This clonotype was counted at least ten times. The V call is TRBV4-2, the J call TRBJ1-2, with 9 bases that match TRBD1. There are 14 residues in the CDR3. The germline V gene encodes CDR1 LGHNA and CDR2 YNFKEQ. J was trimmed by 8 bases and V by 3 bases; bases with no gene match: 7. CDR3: CASSQRRTGEGYTF. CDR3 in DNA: TGTGCCAGCAGCCAGCGCCGGACAGGGGAAGGCTACACCTTC.

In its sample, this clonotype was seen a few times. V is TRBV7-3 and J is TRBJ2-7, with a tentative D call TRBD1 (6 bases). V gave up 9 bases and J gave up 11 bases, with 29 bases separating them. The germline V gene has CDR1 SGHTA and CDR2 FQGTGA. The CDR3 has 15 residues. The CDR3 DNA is TGTGCCAGTAGCCCCAAGGACAGAATTCCCCTCGAAGAGTACTTC. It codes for CASSPKDRIPLEEYF.

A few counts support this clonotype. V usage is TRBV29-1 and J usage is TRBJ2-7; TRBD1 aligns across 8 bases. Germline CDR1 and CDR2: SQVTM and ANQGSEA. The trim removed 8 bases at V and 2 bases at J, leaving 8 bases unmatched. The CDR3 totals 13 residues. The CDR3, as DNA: TGCAGCTTAGGAGGACAGGGTCCCTACGAGCAGTACTTC. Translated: CSLGGQGPYEQYF.

In DNA form, the CDR3 reads TGCAGCGTTGATTTAGACTATGGCTACACCTTC. Protein product: CSVDLDYGYTF. The chain combines TRBV29-1 with TRBJ1-2; D is unresolved. Trimming cost V 3 bases and J 3 bases, with 5 bases left between them. CDR3 length: 11 amino acids. Germline values: CDR1 SQVTM, CDR2 ANQGSEA.

The CDR3 DNA reads TGTGCCACCGGACAGGCTTACTCTGGGGCCAACGTCCTGACTTTC. Translation gives CATGQAYSGANVLTF. This chain connects TRBV10-3 to TRBJ2-6; TRBD1 aligns across 7 bases. The CDR3 sequence is 15 residues long. V shed 10 bases and J 0 bases; nucleotides not matched to a gene: 6. The germline V gene has CDR1 ENHRY and CDR2 SYGVKD.

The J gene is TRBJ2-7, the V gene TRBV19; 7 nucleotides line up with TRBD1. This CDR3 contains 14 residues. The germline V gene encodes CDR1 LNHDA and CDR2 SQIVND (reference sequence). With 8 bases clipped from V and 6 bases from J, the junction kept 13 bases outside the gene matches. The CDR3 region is CASQPRDSLLEQYF. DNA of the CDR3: TGTGCCAGTCAGCCCCGGGACAGCCTTCTCGAGCAGTACTTC.

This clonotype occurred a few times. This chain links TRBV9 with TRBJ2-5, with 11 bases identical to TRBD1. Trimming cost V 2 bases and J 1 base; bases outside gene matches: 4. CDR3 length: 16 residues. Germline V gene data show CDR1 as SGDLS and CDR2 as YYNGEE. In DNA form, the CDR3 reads TGTGCCAGCAGCGTTTCTGGGACAGGGGGCCAAGAGACCCAGTACTTC. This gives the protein CASSVSGTGGQETQYF.

The CDR3 sequence: CAISYSGAGQPQHF. CDR3 in DNA: TGTGCCATCAGTTATTCGGGGGCCGGCCAGCCCCAGCATTTT. V is TRBV10-3 and J is TRBJ1-5; weak D call: TRBD1 (6 bases). The germline V gene has CDR1 ENHRY and CDR2 SYGVKD. The CDR3 has 14 residues. V lost 5 bases, J lost 7 bases, and 15 bases lay in between.